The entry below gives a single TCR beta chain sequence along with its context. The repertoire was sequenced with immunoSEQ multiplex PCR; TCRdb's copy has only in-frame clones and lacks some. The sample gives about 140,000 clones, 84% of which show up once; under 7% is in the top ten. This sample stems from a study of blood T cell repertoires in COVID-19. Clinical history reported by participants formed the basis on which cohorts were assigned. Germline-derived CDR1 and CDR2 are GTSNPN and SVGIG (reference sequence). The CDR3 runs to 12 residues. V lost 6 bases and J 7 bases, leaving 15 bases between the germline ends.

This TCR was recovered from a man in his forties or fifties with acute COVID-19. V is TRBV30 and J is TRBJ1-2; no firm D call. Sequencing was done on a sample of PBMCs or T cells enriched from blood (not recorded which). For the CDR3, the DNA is TGTGCCTGTAGACCTAAGGGAGGTGGCTACACCTTC. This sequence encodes CACRPKGGGYTF.